This T cell receptor (beta chain) was recovered during a study of blood T cell repertoires in COVID-19. Background on the study: COVID-19 samples, acute and convalescent, were from the United States, Italy and Spain. The cDNA or gDNA used as material had been derived from T cells, B-cell-depleted T cells, or PBMCs.

V lost 3 bases to trimming and J lost 3 bases, with 21 bases between them. Germline assignment: CDR1 LNHDA and CDR2 SQIVND (reference sequence). CDR3 length: 17 amino acids. Methods used by the authors: Reference gene primer amplification yielded estimated nucleated cell counts. Assay used: immunoSEQ multiplex PCR; TCRdb lists only in-frame clones, some missing. V and J calls and clone size come straight from that table; D and trimming were deduced from the DNA. The profile covers fewer than 140,000 clones, with 70% to 85% appearing a single time and 11% to 15% taken by the ten largest. Sequencing was performed on peripheral blood. The genes are TRBV19 and TRBJ2-7; tentative D call: TRBD1 (5 bases). The clonotype comes from a woman in her sixties with acute or convalescent COVID-19. CDR3 sequence (DNA): TGTGCCAGTAGTATGGCCCTAGGCCGACAGATCCTCTACGAGCAGTACTTC. Protein: CASSMALGRQILYEQYF. The full variable domain, in which reference TRBV19 and TRBJ2-7 provide the parts outside the CDR3, is DGGITQSPKYLFRKEGQNVTLSCEQNLNHDAMYWYRQDPGQGLRLIYYSQIVNDFQKGDIAEGYSVSREKKESFPLTVTSAQKNPTAFYLCASSMALGRQILYEQYFGPGTRLTVT.